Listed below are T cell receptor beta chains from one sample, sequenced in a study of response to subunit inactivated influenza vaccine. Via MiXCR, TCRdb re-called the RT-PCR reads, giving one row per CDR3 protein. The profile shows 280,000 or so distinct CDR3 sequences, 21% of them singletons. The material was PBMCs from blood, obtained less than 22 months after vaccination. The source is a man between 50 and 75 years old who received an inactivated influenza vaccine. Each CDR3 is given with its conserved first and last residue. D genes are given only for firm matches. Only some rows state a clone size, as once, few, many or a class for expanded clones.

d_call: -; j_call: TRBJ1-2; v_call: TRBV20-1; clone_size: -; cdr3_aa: CSARGYYYGYTF; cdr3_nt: TGCAGTGCTAGAGGATATTACTATGGCTACACCTTC
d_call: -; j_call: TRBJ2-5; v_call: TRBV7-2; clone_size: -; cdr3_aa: CASSLRTEQETQYF; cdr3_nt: TGTGCCAGCAGCTTAAGGACGGAGCAAGAGACCCAGTACTTC
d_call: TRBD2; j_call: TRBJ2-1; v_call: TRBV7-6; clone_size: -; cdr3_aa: CASSLWASGLVEQFF; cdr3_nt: TGTGCCAGCAGCTTATGGGCTAGCGGGCTCGTAGAGCAGTTCTTC
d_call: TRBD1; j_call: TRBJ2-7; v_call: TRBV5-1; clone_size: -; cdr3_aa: CASSTQATGQGIRPYEQYF; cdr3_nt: TGCGCCAGCAGCACCCAAGCAACCGGACAGGGCATACGCCCCTACGAGCAGTACTTC
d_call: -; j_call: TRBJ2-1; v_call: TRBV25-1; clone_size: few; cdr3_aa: CASTTGEGFDEQFF; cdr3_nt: TGTGCCAGCACGACAGGGGAGGGTTTCGATGAGCAGTTCTTC
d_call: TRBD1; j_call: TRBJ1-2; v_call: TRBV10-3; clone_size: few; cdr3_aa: CAISDRTGNSVGYTF; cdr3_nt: TGTGCCATCAGTGACCGGACAGGAAACTCTGTTGGCTACACCTTC
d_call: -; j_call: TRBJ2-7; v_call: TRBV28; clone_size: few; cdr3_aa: CASSRTSGRNFEQYF; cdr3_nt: TGTGCCAGCAGTCGTACGTCGGGGCGTAATTTCGAGCAGTACTTC
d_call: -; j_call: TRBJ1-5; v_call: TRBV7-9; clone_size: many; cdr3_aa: CASSPMGHAASNQPQHF; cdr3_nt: TGTGCCAGCAGCCCCATGGGGCATGCAGCGAGCAATCAGCCCCAGCATTTT
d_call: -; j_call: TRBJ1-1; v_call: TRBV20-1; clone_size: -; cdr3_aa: CSPLRGRRGEAFF; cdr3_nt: TGCAGTCCGCTTCGGGGCAGGAGGGGGGAAGCTTTCTTT
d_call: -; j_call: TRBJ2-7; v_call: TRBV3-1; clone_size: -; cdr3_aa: CASSNLGEQYF; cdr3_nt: TGTGCCAGCAGCAACCTCGGAGAGCAGTACTTC
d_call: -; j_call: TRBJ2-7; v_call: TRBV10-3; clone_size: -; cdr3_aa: CAISALQEGEQYF; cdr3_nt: TGTGCCATCAGTGCATTGCAGGAGGGCGAGCAGTACTTC
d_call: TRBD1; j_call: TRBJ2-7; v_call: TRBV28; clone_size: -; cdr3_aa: CASSFRPDRGSYEQYF; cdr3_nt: TGTGCCAGCAGTTTCCGCCCGGACAGGGGGTCCTACGAGCAGTACTTC
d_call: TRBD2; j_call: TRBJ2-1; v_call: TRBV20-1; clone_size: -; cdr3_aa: CSARSRTSWDEQFF; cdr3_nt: TGCAGTGCTAGATCCCGGACTAGCTGGGATGAGCAGTTCTTC